What follows are 31 T cell receptor beta chains derived from one specimen sequenced in a study of identical twins. MiXCR, run by TCRdb on the 5' RACE reads, gives a single entry per CDR3 protein. In the table there are 1.5 million to 2 million distinct CDR3 sequences, less than 40% of which are singletons. Input material: cord blood. All receptors come from a newborn girl in good health.

The V call is TRBV5-1, the J call TRBJ1-1, with D possibly TRBD1 on 6 matching bases. The CDR3 sequence is 14 residues long. Trimming cost V 4 bases and J 4 bases, with 14 bases left between them. Looked up from germline, CDR1 is SGHRS and CDR2 is YFSETQ. CDR3 in DNA: TGCGCCAGCAGCGAGGGACAAAAGCTCACTGAAGCTTTCTTT. Its protein product is CASSEGQKLTEAFF.

In nucleotides, the CDR3 is TGTGCCAGCAGCCGACAGGGAAAGACCCAGTTCTTC. Protein sequence: CASSRQGKTQFF. The chain employs TRBV9 and TRBJ2-1; 7 bases match TRBD1. Germline V lookup: CDR1 SGDLS, CDR2 YYNGEE. The CDR3 covers 12 residues. V was pared by 4 bases and J by 13 bases, with 8 bases of the junction left unmatched. Full variable domain (remainder filled in from reference TRBV9 and TRBJ2-1): DSGVTQTPKHLITATGQRVTLRCSPRSGDLSVYWYQQSLDQGLQFLIQYYNGEERAKGNILERFSAQQFPDLHSELNLSSLELGDSALYFCASSRQGKTQFFGPGTRLTVL.

V and J are TRBV24-1 and TRBJ2-5, with a weak D call TRBD1 (6 bases). Germline CDR1 and CDR2: KGHDR and SFDVKD. The CDR3 has 15 residues. The V gene lost 1 base and the J gene lost 11 bases, with 19 bases spanning the gap. Here the CDR3 DNA reads TGTGCCACCAGTGATTTAGGGCAGGGGAGCGATGAGCAGTACTTC. Its protein is CATSDLGQGSDEQYF.

This clonotype has a single count. The chain couples TRBV14 to TRBJ1-3; D not certain. V lost 1 base to trimming and J lost 0 bases, with 10 bases between them. Germline assignment: CDR1 SGHDN and CDR2 FVKESK. The CDR3 is 16 amino acids. CDR3 DNA: TGTGCCAGCAGCCAAGGTCCGGGCAGCTCTGGAAACACCATATATTTT. Its translation: CASSQGPGSSGNTIYF.

Details on this clonotype: The junction departs from the called germline gene at one end, perhaps through a read error. The CDR3 DNA sequence: TGCGCCAGCATCTTGGTCGGTAGCGGGGGACTCAAGTACTTC. This encodes CASILVGSGGLKYF. The chain combines TRBV5-1 with TRBJ2-5, with 9 bases matching TRBD2. The CDR3 is 14 amino acids. CDR1 and CDR2 (germline): SGHRS, YFSETQ. Full variable domain (rest looked up from reference TRBV5-1 and TRBJ2-5): KAGVTQTPRYLIKTRGQQVTLSCSPISGHRSVSWYQQTPGQGLQFLFEYFSETQRNKGNFPGRFSGRQFSNSRSEMNVSTLELGDSALYLCASILVGSGGLKYFGPGTRLLVL.

In this sample, this clonotype turned up a few times. This rearrangement joins TRBV12-3 or TRBV12-4 to TRBJ1-2, with 9 bases matching TRBD1. V was pared by 6 bases and J by 4 bases, with 9 bases of the junction left unmatched. This CDR3 contains 15 residues. The CDR3, as DNA: TGTGCCAGCAGGGTCGGGACAGGGCCTTTCTATGGCTACACCTTC. Encoded protein: CASRVGTGPFYGYTF.

A remark on this clonotype: This sequence may be a read error, since a much larger clone differs from it by one base. The V call is TRBV12-3 or TRBV12-4, the J call TRBJ2-4, with 8 bases fitting TRBD1. The CDR3 has 11 residues. The DNA for the CDR3 is TGTGCCGGCAGTCTGGGACAGGCGCAGTACTTC. Its protein is CAGSLGQAQYF.

This rearrangement joins TRBV6-1 to TRBJ2-3; TRBD2 aligns across 11 bases. The germline gives CDR1 MNHNS, CDR2 SASEGT. Germline trimming cut 2 bases from V and 0 bases from J; bases unmatched to any gene: 4. The CDR3 covers 17 residues. DNA of the CDR3: TGTGCCAGCAGTGAAACCCGGACTAGCGGGAGCACAGATACGCAGTATTTT. It codes for CASSETRTSGSTDTQYF.

V and J are TRBV20-1 and TRBJ2-1; D unresolved. The CDR3 spans 14 residues. The V gene lost 3 bases and the J gene lost 7 bases, with 16 bases spanning the gap. Germline lookup yields CDR1 DFQATT and CDR2 SNEGSKA (reference sequence). CDR3 protein: CSASRGSPRNEQFF. The CDR3 DNA reads TGCAGTGCTAGTCGCGGTAGTCCTCGTAATGAGCAGTTCTTC.

The gene calls are TRBV24-1 and TRBJ2-1; perhaps D is TRBD1 or TRBD2 (5 bases each). The J call may be mistaken, given a closer DNA end match to TRBJ2-7. The CDR3 has 13 residues. CDR1 and CDR2 (germline): KGHDR, SFDVKD. CDR3 residues: CASGPAPYNEQYF. The DNA for the CDR3 is TGTGCCTCGGGGCCAGCACCTTACAATGAGCAGTACTTC.

The chain uses TRBV7-2 and TRBJ2-5; D not resolved. CDR3 length: 11 amino acids. Trimming stripped 1 base from V and 13 bases from J, with 10 bases between. Germline V gives CDR1 SGHTA, CDR2 FQGNSA. CDR3 loop: CASSLGRTTYF. CDR3 bases: TGTGCCAGCAGCTTAGGTCGGACGACGTACTTC. Using reference TRBV7-2 and TRBJ2-5 for the parts outside the CDR3, the full variable domain is GAGVSQSPSNKVTEKGKDVELRCDPISGHTALYWYRQSLGQGLEFLIYFQGNSAPDKSGLPSDRFSAERTGGSVSTLTIQRTQQEDSAVYLCASSLGRTTYFGPGTRLLVL.

The chain is built from TRBV4-2 and TRBJ1-1; perhaps TRBD1 as D (5 bases). The CDR3 is 13 residues long. Trimming removed 0 bases at V and 12 bases at J, with 14 bases between. From germline, CDR1 is LGHNA and CDR2 YNFKEQ. The CDR3 DNA sequence: TGTGCCAGCAGCCAAGAGGCCAGCAGGGTCTCTTTCTTT. Translated: CASSQEASRVSFF.

A few counts support this clonotype. The chain uses TRBV13 and TRBJ2-1, with 7 bases identical to TRBD2. CDR1 PRHDT and CDR2 FYEKMQ come from the germline V gene (reference sequence). J lost 4 bases, V lost 5 bases, and 14 bases had no gene match. The CDR3 runs 17 residues. The CDR3 nucleotides are TGTGCCAGCAGCCCTAAGGGGACGGGAGGAACTTACAATGAGCAGTTCTTC. Encoded protein: CASSPKGTGGTYNEQFF.

The V call is TRBV10-3, the J call TRBJ2-5, with a tentative D call TRBD1 (6 bases). The J call may be mistaken, given a closer DNA end match to TRBJ2-7. Looked up from germline, CDR1 is ENHRY and CDR2 is SYGVKD. The CDR3 runs to 11 residues. CDR3 residues: CATRQVCEQYF. CDR3 DNA sequence: TGTGCCACACGACAGGTTTGCGAGCAGTACTTC.

The chain carries TRBV25-1 and TRBJ1-6, with D hard to call. Trimming shortened V by 9 bases and J by 4 bases, and 16 bases separated the two germline ends. Germline V gene lookup returns CDR1 MGHDK and CDR2 SYGVNS. CDR3 size: 15 residues. The CDR3 loop reads CASENPEKYNSPLHF. The CDR3 DNA sequence: TGTGCCAGTGAGAATCCAGAAAAATATAATTCACCCCTCCACTTT. The full variable domain, completed using reference TRBV25-1 and TRBJ1-6, is EADIYQTPRYLVIGTGKKITLECSQTMGHDKMYWYQQDPGMELHLIHYSYGVNSTEKGDLSSESTVSRIRTEHFPLTLESARPSHTSQYLCASENPEKYNSPLHFGNGTRLTVT.

This clonotype has more than one count but fewer than ten. A read error may produce the germline difference seen at one junction end. The chain combines TRBV12-3 or TRBV12-4 with TRBJ2-3; tentatively, D is TRBD2 (6 bases). The CDR3 length is 13 residues. The CDR3: CASSFGGADMQYF. In nucleotides, the CDR3 is TGTGCCAGCAGTTTTGGAGGGGCGGATATGCAGTATTTT.

Only a few counts were recorded for this clonotype. V is TRBV28 and J is TRBJ2-7; TRBD2 matches 10 bases. The V gene end was trimmed by 5 bases and the J gene end by 6 bases; junction bases not matched to a gene: 13. The CDR3 runs to 16 residues. CDR1 is MDHEN, CDR2 SYDVKM, per germline. The CDR3 DNA sequence: TGTGCCAGCAGTCCCACCAAACCTAGCGGGAGTCCCGAGCAGTACTTC. Translated, it gives CASSPTKPSGSPEQYF.

At least ten counts were recorded for this clonotype. The genes are TRBV10-1 and TRBJ2-3, with no clear D. Germline loops: CDR1 WNHNN, CDR2 SYGVQD (reference sequence). Trimming took off 3 bases at V and 6 bases at J, with 7 bases between the two ends. There are 12 residues in the CDR3. The DNA for the CDR3 is TGCGCCAGCAGTGAAATTAGGGATACGCAGTATTTT. Protein sequence: CASSEIRDTQYF.

The V call is TRBV6-6, the J call TRBJ1-2; 10 bases map to TRBD1. V lost 2 bases to trimming and J lost 2 bases; unmatched junction nucleotides: 8. Germline V lookup: CDR1 MNHNY, CDR2 SVGAGI (reference sequence). The CDR3 has 17 amino acids. CDR3: CASSYTSRQGANYGYTF. CDR3 coding DNA: TGTGCCAGCAGTTACACCTCAAGACAGGGGGCCAACTATGGCTACACCTTC.

The rearrangement links TRBV10-3 to TRBJ1-1; D remains unclear. The CDR3 has 12 residues. V was cut by 5 bases and J by 2 bases, with 6 bases left in between. Germline CDR1 reads ENHRY; CDR2 reads SYGVKD. The CDR3 is CAISPGNTEAFF. The CDR3 nucleotides are TGTGCCATCAGTCCGGGTAACACTGAAGCTTTCTTT.

The chain carries TRBV3-1 and TRBJ2-5; D is tentatively TRBD1 or TRBD2 (5 bases each). CDR3 length: 15 residues. V gave up 4 bases and J gave up 0 bases, with 12 bases separating them. CDR1 LGHDT and CDR2 YNNKEL come from the germline V gene (reference sequence). As DNA, the CDR3 is TGTGCCAGCAGCCCGGACGGGGCCGACCAAGAGACCCAGTACTTC. It specifies CASSPDGADQETQYF.

The chain recombines TRBV7-7 with TRBJ2-7; no definite D call. The V gene lost 2 bases and the J gene lost 2 bases, with 13 bases spanning the gap. The germline V gene encodes CDR1 SSHAT and CDR2 FNYEAQ (reference sequence). This CDR3 is 15 amino acids long. The CDR3 sequence is CASSLRLGRTYEQYF. DNA for the CDR3: TGTGCCAGCAGCTTACGGCTCGGACGGACCTACGAGCAGTACTTC. The full variable domain, its missing parts supplied by reference TRBV7-7 and TRBJ2-7, is GAGVSQSPRYKVTKRGQDVTLRCDPISSHATLYWYQQALGQGPEFLTYFNYEAQPDKSGLPSDRFSAERPEGSISTLTIQRTEQRDSAMYRCASSLRLGRTYEQYFGPGTRLTVT.

The chain recombines TRBV12-3 or TRBV12-4 with TRBJ1-5; TRBD1 agrees at 7 bases. Trimming cost V 5 bases and J 3 bases; bases outside gene matches: 7. The CDR3 length is 15 residues. The CDR3 loop reads CASSEQGKDNQPQHF. The CDR3 nucleotides read TGTGCCAGCAGTGAACAGGGGAAGGACAATCAGCCCCAGCATTTT.

V is TRBV27 and J is TRBJ2-1, with 12 bases fitting TRBD2. This CDR3 contains 18 residues. V lost 5 bases and J lost 8; bases outside the gene matches: 16. From germline, CDR1 is MNHEY and CDR2 SMNVEV (reference sequence). CDR3 nucleotides: TGTGCCAGCAGTCGACCGGGACTAGCGGGTTTTTTATCCGATGAGCAGTTCTTC. Encoded protein: CASSRPGLAGFLSDEQFF.

V gene TRBV16 combines with J gene TRBJ1-4; 10 bases align to TRBD1. The J segment lost 7 bases and the V segment lost 2 bases, leaving 4 bases of the junction unmatched. The CDR3 totals 15 residues. Germline CDR1 is KGHSY and CDR2 is FQNENV. The CDR3: CASSQRQGAREKLFF. The CDR3 nucleotides read TGTGCCAGCAGCCAAAGACAGGGGGCGCGTGAAAAACTGTTTTTT.

The chain joins TRBV5-1 to TRBJ2-4; D is possibly TRBD1 (6 bases). Trimming left V 0 bases short and J 9 bases short, with 13 bases between. This CDR3 is built from 14 residues. Germline CDR1 and CDR2: SGHRS and YFSETQ. The CDR3 nucleotides are TGCGCCAGCAGCTTGGAGGTACAGGGAAGCATTCAGTACTTC. It translates to CASSLEVQGSIQYF.

V gene TRBV7-6 combines with J gene TRBJ2-3; D is undetermined. This CDR3 has 16 residues. The germline V gene encodes CDR1 SGHVS and CDR2 FNYEAQ. Trimming stripped 1 base from V and 3 bases from J, with 14 bases between. Here the CDR3 DNA reads TGTGCCAGCAGCTTAGATATGGGCAACCCGACAGATACGCAGTATTTT. It is translated as CASSLDMGNPTDTQYF.

This clonotype appeared many times. The rearrangement joins TRBV5-1 to TRBJ1-2; tentative D call: TRBD1 (5 bases). The CDR3 totals 15 residues. The V end lost 0 bases, the J end lost 0 bases, and 9 bases lay between the germline ends. Germline V gives CDR1 SGHRS, CDR2 YFSETQ. The CDR3 loop reads CASSLAGHSNYGYTF. The CDR3 DNA sequence: TGCGCCAGCAGCTTGGCCGGACACTCTAACTATGGCTACACCTTC.

This clonotype was observed a single time. The V gene is TRBV29-1, the J gene TRBJ2-2; 10 bases match TRBD1. The CDR3 extends over 14 amino acids. Unmatched junction bases numbered 0, after V lost 1 base and J lost 4 bases. Germline V CDR1 and CDR2: SQVTM, ANQGSEA. The CDR3 loop reads CSVEGTGGTGELFF. The CDR3 bases are TGCAGCGTTGAAGGGACAGGGGGCACCGGGGAGCTGTTTTTT.

At least ten counts were recorded for this clonotype. The rearrangement uses TRBV12-3 or TRBV12-4 and TRBJ2-5; D is unresolved. V shed 2 bases and J shed 2 bases, with 9 bases lying between them. The CDR3 loop spans 14 amino acids. The CDR3 spells CASSLFALQETQYF. CDR3 bases: TGTGCCAGCAGTTTATTTGCGTTACAAGAGACCCAGTACTTC.

The chain employs TRBV12-3 or TRBV12-4 and TRBJ2-3, with TRBD2 matching 7 bases. This CDR3 has 15 residues. J was trimmed by 0 bases and V by 7 bases; bases with no gene match: 7. The CDR3 DNA follows: TGTGCCAGCATGCTAGCGGAAGTTAGCACAGATACGCAGTATTTT. This sequence encodes CASMLAEVSTDTQYF.